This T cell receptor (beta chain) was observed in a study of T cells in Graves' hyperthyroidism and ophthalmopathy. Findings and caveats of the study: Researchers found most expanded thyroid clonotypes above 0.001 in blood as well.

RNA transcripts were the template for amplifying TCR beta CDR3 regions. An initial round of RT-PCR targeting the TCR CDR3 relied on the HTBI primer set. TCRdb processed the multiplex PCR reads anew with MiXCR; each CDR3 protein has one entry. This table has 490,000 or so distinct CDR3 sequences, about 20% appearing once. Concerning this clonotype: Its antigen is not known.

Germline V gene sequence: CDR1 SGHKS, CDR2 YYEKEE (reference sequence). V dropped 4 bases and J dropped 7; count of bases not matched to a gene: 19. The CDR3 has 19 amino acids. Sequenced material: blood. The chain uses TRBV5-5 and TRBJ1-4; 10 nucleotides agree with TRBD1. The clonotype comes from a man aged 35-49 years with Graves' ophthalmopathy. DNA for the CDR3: TGTGCCAGCAGCCATCCGACAGGGGGCGCTTCCTGGTGGCCTGAAAAACTGTTTTTT. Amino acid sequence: CASSHPTGGASWWPEKLFF. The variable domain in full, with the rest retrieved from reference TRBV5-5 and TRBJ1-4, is DAGVTQSPTHLIKTRGQQVTLRCSPISGHKSVSWYQQVLGQGPQFIFQYYEKEERGRGNFPDRFSARQFPNYSSELNVNALLLGDSALYLCASSHPTGGASWWPEKLFFGSGTQLSVL.